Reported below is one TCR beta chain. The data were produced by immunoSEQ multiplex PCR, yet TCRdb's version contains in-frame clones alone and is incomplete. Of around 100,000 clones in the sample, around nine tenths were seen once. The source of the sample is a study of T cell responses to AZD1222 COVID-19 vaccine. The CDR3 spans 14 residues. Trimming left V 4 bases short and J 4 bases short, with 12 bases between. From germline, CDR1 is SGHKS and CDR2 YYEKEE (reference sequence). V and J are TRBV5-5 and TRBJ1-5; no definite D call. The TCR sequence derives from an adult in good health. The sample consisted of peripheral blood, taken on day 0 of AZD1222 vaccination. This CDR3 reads CASSNTRGNQPQHF. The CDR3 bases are TGTGCCAGCAGCAATACTCGAGGGAATCAGCCCCAGCATTTT. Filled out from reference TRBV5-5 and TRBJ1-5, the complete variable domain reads DAGVTQSPTHLIKTRGQQVTLRCSPISGHKSVSWYQQVLGQGPQFIFQYYEKEERGRGNFPDRFSARQFPNYSSELNVNALLLGDSALYLCASSNTRGNQPQHFGDGTRLSIL.